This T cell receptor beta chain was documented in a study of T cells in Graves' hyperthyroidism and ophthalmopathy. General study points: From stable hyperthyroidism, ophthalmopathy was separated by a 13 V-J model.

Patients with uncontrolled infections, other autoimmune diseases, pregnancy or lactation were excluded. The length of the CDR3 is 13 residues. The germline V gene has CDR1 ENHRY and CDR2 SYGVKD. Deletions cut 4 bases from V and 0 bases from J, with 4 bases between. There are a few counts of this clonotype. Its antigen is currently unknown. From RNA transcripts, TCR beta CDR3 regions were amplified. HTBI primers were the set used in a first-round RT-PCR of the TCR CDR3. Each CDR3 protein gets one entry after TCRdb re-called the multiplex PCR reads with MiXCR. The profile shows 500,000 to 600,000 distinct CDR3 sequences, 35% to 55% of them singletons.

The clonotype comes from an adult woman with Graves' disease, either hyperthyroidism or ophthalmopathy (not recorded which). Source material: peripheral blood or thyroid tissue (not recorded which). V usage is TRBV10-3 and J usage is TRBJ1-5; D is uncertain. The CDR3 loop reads CAISGSSNQPQHF. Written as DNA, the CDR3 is TGTGCCATCAGTGGGAGTAGCAATCAGCCCCAGCATTTT.